The present T cell receptor beta chain was sequenced within a study of OX40 agonist ivuxolimab in advanced cancers. Sequencing was performed with immunoSEQ multiplex PCR; in TCRdb, only in-frame clones are kept and a portion is missing. The sample has 80,000 or so clones; about 80% are singletons. Prior autoimmune disease or systemic immunosuppression barred patients. Blood draws occurred at baseline, cycle 4 day 1, and cycle 7 day 1. This CDR3 has 15 residues. Germline CDR1 MNHNY, CDR2 SVGAGI (reference sequence). V was clipped by 2 bases and J by 0 bases, with 11 bases between them. The clonotype was recovered from an adult with an advanced solid tumor such as melanoma, head and neck, liver or kidney cancer. V and J are TRBV6-6 and TRBJ2-7; D might be TRBD1 (6 bases). The source was CD4+ or CD8+ T cells sorted from blood, collected in a trial of the OX40 agonist ivuxolimab. Here the CDR3 DNA reads TGTGCCAGCAGTTACCCCGGGACAAGCTCCTACGAGCAGTACTTC. Protein product: CASSYPGTSSYEQYF.